The 5 T cell receptor beta chains given below trace back to one sample, sequenced in a study of T cell responses to AZD1222 COVID-19 vaccine. Clones were sequenced by immunoSEQ multiplex PCR, and TCRdb holds only the in-frame ones, with some missing. The data contain about 97,000 clones, 86% of them singletons. The sequenced sample was peripheral blood, obtained on day 0 of AZD1222 vaccination. Receptors were obtained from an adult in good health.

The chain links TRBV27 to TRBJ1-5, with D uncertain. The CDR3 covers 12 residues. Germline CDR1 is MNHEY and CDR2 is SMNVEV (reference sequence). V was cut by 5 bases and J by 0 bases, with 2 bases left in between. The CDR3 nucleotides are TGTGCCAGCAGTGATAGCAATCAGCCCCAGCATTTT. Translating it yields CASSDSNQPQHF.

This clone has a single count. The genes are TRBV5-4 and TRBJ2-1; 8 nucleotides match TRBD2. V shed 0 bases and J 1 base; nucleotides not matched to a gene: 3. The length of the CDR3 is 16 residues. Germline V lookup: CDR1 SGHNT, CDR2 YYREEE (reference sequence). This CDR3 is CASSLGSGVSYNEQFF. The CDR3 region has the DNA TGTGCCAGCAGCTTGGGTAGCGGGGTTTCCTACAATGAGCAGTTCTTC.

The rearrangement links TRBV29-1 to TRBJ2-7; D remains unclear. CDR1 SQVTM and CDR2 ANQGSEA come from the germline V gene. Trimming shortened V by 0 bases and J by 2 bases, and 11 bases separated the two germline ends. The CDR3 runs to 14 residues. The CDR3 coding sequence is TGCAGCGTTGAAGATCATGGATCCGCCTACGAGCAGTACTTC. It translates to CSVEDHGSAYEQYF.

The rearrangement links TRBV6-5 to TRBJ1-5; no clear D. There are 13 residues in the CDR3. Germline values: CDR1 MNHEY, CDR2 SVGAGI. V lost 6 bases and J 3 bases, leaving 9 bases between the germline ends. The CDR3 DNA sequence: TGTGCCAGCAGAGGCGAAAACAATCAGCCCCAGCATTTT. Translated, it gives CASRGENNQPQHF.

CDR3 region: CASSKSGAGYTF. In DNA, the CDR3 is TGTGCCAGTAGTAAGTCGGGGGCTGGCTACACCTTC. V usage is TRBV19 and J usage is TRBJ1-2; maybe TRBD1 (6 bases). The length of the CDR3 is 12 residues. Germline V CDR1 and CDR2: LNHDA, SQIVND (reference sequence). Trimming removed 4 bases at V and 7 bases at J, with 10 bases between.